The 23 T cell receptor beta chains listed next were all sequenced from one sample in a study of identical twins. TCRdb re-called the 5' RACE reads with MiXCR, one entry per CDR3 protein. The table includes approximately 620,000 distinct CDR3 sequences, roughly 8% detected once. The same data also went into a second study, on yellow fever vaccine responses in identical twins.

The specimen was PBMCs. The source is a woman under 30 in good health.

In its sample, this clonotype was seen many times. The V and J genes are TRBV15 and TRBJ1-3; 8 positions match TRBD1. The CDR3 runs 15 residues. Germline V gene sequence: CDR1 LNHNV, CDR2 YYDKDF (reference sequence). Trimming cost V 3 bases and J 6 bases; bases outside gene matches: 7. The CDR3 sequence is CATSSGGTGPNTIYF. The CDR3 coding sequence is TGTGCCACCAGCAGCGGAGGGACAGGCCCAAACACCATATATTTT.

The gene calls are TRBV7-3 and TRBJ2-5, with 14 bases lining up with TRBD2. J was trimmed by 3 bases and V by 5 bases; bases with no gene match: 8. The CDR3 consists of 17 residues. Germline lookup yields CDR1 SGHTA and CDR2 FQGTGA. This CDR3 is CASSAGRLAGGKETQYF. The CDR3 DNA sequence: TGTGCCAGCAGCGCGGGGAGACTAGCGGGGGGGAAAGAGACCCAGTACTTC.

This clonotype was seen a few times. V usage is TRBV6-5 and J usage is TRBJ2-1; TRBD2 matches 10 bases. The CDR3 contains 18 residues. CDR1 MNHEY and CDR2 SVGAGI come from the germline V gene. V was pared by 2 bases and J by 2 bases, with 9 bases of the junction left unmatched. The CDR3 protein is CASSYESSGGAPYNEQFF. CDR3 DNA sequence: TGTGCCAGCAGTTACGAGTCGAGCGGGGGGGCCCCCTACAATGAGCAGTTCTTC.

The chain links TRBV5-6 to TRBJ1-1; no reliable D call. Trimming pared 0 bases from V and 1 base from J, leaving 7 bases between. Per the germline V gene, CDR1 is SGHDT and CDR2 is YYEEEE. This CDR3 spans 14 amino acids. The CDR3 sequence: CASSLEGSNTEAFF. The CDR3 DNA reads TGTGCCAGCAGCTTGGAGGGCTCGAACACTGAAGCTTTCTTT.

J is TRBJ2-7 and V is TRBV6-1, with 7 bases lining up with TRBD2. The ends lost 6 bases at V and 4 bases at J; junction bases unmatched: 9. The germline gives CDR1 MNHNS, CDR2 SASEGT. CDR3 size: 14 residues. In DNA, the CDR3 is TGTGCCAGCAGCGAAACGGGACTACCGTACGAGCAGTACTTC. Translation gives CASSETGLPYEQYF.

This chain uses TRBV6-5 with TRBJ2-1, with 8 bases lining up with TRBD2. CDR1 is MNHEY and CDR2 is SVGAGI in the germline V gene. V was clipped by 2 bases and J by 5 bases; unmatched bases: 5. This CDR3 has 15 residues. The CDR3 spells CASSYTGGGNNEQFF. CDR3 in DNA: TGTGCCAGCAGTTACACGGGAGGGGGGAACAATGAGCAGTTCTTC.

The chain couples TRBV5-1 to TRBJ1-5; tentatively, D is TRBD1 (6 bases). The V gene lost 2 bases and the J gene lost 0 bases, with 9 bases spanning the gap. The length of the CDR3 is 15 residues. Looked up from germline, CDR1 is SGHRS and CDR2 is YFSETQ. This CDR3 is CASSLIGGSNQPQHF. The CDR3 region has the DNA TGCGCCAGCAGCTTAATAGGGGGTAGCAATCAGCCCCAGCATTTT.

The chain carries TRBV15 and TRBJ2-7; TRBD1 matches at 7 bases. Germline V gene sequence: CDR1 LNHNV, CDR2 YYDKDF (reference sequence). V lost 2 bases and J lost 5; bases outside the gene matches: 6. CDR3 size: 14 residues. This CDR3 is CATSRSGGKNEQYF. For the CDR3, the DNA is TGTGCCACCAGCAGATCAGGGGGTAAAAACGAGCAGTACTTC.

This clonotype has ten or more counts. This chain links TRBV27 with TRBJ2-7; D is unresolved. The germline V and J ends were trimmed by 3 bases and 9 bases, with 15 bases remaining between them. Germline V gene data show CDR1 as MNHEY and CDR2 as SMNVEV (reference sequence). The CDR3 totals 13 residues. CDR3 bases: TGTGCCAGCAGTTTCGGCGGATCACGTGGGCAGTACTTC. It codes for CASSFGGSRGQYF.

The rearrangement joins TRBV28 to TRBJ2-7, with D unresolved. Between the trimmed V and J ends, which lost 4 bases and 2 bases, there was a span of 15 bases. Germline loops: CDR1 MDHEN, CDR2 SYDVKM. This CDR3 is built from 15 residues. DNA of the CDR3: TGTGCCAGCAGTTCCACGGGCACACTAACCTACGAGCAGTACTTC. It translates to CASSSTGTLTYEQYF.

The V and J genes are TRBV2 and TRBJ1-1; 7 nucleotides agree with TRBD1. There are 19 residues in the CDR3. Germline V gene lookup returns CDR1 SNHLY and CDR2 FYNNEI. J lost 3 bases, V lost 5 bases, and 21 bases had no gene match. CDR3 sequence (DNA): TGTGCCAGCAGTTCTTCTCCCCCAGTGTCAGACAGGGTTGACACTGAAGCTTTCTTT. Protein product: CASSSSPPVSDRVDTEAFF.

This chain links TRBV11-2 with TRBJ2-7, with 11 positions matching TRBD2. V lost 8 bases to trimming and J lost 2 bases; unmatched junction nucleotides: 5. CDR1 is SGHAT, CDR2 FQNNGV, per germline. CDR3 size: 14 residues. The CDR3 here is CASGPLAGAYEQYF. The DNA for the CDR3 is TGTGCCAGCGGACCACTAGCGGGGGCCTACGAGCAGTACTTC.

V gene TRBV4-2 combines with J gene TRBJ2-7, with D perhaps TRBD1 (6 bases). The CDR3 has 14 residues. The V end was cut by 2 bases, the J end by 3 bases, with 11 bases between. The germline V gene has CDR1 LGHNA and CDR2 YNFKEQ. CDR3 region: CASSQQGIRYEQYF. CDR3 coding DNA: TGTGCCAGCAGCCAACAGGGGATTCGCTACGAGCAGTACTTC.

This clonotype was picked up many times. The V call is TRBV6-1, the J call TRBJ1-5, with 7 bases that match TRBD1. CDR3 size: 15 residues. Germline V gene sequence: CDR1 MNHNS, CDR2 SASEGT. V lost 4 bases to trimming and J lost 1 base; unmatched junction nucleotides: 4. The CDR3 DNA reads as TGTGCCAGCAGTGGGGACAGAGGGAGCAATCAGCCCCAGCATTTT. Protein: CASSGDRGSNQPQHF.

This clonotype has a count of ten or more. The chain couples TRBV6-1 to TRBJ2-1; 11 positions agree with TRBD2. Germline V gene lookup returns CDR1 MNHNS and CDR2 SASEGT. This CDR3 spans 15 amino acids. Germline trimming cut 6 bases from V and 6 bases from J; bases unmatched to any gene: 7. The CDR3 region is CASSNSGGGGNEQFF. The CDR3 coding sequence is TGTGCCAGCAGCAATAGCGGGGGGGGCGGCAATGAGCAGTTCTTC.

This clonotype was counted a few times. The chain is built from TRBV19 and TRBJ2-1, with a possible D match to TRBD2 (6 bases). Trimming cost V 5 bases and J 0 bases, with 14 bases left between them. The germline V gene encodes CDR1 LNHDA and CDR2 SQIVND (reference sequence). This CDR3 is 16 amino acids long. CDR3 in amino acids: CASSAYSGSSYNEQFF. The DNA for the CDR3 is TGTGCCAGTAGTGCGTATAGCGGCAGCTCCTACAATGAGCAGTTCTTC.

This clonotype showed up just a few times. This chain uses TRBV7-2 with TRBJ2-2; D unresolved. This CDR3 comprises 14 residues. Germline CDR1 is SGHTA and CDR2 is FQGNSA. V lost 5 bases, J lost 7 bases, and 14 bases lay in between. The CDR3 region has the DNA TGTGCCAGCAGCCCCCGGGTCAGCCTCGGGGAGCTGTTTTTT. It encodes CASSPRVSLGELFF.

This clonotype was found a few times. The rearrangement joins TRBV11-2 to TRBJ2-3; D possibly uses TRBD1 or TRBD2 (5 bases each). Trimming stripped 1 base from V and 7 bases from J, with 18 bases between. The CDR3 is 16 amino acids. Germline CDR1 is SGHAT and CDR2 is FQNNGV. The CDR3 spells CASSLGWGEEDNTQYF. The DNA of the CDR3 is TGTGCCAGCAGCTTAGGGTGGGGCGAGGAGGACAATACGCAGTATTTT.

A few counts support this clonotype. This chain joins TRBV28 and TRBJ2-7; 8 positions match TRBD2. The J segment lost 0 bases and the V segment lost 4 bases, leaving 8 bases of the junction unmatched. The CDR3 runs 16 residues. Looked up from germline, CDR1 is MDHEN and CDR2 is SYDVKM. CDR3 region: CASSYWTGGSSYEQYF. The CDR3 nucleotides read TGTGCCAGCAGTTACTGGACGGGGGGGAGCTCCTACGAGCAGTACTTC.

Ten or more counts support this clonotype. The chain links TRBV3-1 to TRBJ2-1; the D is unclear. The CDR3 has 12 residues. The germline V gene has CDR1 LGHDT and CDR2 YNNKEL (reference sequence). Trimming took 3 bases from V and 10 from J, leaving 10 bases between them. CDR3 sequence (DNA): TGTGCCAGCAGCCAGGAGTCCCGGGAGCAGTTCTTC. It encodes CASSQESREQFF.

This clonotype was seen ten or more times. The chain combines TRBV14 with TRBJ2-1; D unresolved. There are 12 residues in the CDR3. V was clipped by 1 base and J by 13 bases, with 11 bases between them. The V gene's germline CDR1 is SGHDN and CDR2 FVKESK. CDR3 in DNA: TGTGCCAGCAGCCAAGTTAGTGTTATACAGTTCTTC. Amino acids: CASSQVSVIQFF.

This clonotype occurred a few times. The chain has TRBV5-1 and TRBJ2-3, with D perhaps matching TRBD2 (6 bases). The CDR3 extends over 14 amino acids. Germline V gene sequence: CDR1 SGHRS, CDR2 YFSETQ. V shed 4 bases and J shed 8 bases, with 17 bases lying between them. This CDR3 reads CASSIGTLVGTQYF. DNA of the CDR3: TGCGCCAGCAGCATCGGGACTCTCGTTGGTACGCAGTATTTT.

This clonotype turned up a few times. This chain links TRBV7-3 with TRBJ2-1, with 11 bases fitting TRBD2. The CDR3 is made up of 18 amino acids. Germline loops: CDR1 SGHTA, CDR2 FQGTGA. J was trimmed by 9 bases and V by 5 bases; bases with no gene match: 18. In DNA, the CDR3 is TGTGCCAGCAGCCCTAAACACTTTCTAGCGGGGGGTCTGAGTGAGCAGTTCTTC. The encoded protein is CASSPKHFLAGGLSEQFF. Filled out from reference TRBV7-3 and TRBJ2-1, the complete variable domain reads GAGVSQTPSNKVTEKGKYVELRCDPISGHTALYWYRQSLGQGPEFLIYFQGTGAADDSGLPNDRFFAVRPEGSVSTLKIQRTERGDSAVYLCASSPKHFLAGGLSEQFFGPGTRLTVL.